The T cell receptor beta chain described here comes from a study of T cell responses to AZD1222 COVID-19 vaccine. Regarding this clone: The antigen is not known.

Study-wide results and limits: Without day 14 samples, only post-peak T cell repertoires were studied. Possibly, clonal diversity was underestimated; donors were largely white British and included more females. Unmutated regions of variants are reportedly targeted by nearly half of spike-specific TCRs.

Combined were second doses at about 4 or about 12 weeks. Sequencing used immunoSEQ multiplex PCR; TCRdb keeps in-frame clones, though not all of them. The sample lists tens of thousands of clones; approximately 83% were seen once. This sequence was found in an adult who received the AZD1222 COVID-19 vaccine. Sample: peripheral blood, taken 28 days after the second AZD1222 dose.

CDR3 DNA sequence: TGCGCCAGCAGCTCGCTAGATCAGAACACTGAAGCTTTCTTT. It yields the protein CASSSLDQNTEAFF. V and J are TRBV5-1 and TRBJ1-1; D is unresolved. Per germline, CDR1 SGHRS and CDR2 YFSETQ. This CDR3 is 14 amino acids long. Trimming took off 3 bases at V and 1 base at J, with 10 bases between the two ends.